The 19 T cell receptor beta chains listed next were all sequenced from one sample in a study of CD8 T cells in Susac syndrome (dated by TCRdb to about 2019). Library generation was performed with the immunoSEQ multiplex PCR assay. RNA was extracted using the RNeasy kit, and roughly 0.5 to 1 microgram was reverse transcribed with random hexamers. The public reads were run again by TCRdb, first through fastp at Q25 and then through MiXCR, and only productive beta chains were kept. Duplicate CDR3 protein sequences are folded into a single record with the most common DNA and genes. The sample table holds about 120,000 distinct CDR3 sequences, of which 90% to 95% were seen once. The ten most abundant clones make up 0.2% to 0.25% of the sample. The sequenced material came from CD8+ T cells from PBMCs. Receptor source: a human donor with Susac syndrome.

The chain has TRBV5-6 and TRBJ2-7; 9 positions agree with TRBD2. The CDR3 sequence is 16 residues long. In germline, CDR1 is SGHDT, CDR2 YYEEEE. V dropped 4 bases and J dropped 6; count of bases not matched to a gene: 14. CDR3 nucleotides: TGTGCCAGCAGCCCGGTCGGGCGGGGGGGCCTTGGCGAGCAGTACTTC. Translating it yields CASSPVGRGGLGEQYF.

The chain combines TRBV7-9 with TRBJ2-1; the D gene could be TRBD1 or TRBD2 (6 bases each). Germline V CDR1 and CDR2: SEHNR, FQNEAQ (reference sequence). The ends were cut back, 2 bases at V and 6 bases at J, with 11 bases in the middle. This CDR3 has 14 residues. The CDR3 sequence: CASSLFRGLNEQFF. The CDR3 nucleotides read TGTGCCAGCAGCTTATTCCGGGGGCTCAATGAGCAGTTCTTC.

The chain has TRBV9 and TRBJ2-5; possibly TRBD1 for D (6 bases). Per germline, CDR1 SGDLS and CDR2 YYNGEE. CDR3 size: 14 residues. V lost 0 bases and J lost 1, with 7 bases in between. CDR3 nucleotide sequence: TGTGCCAGCAGCGTAGGGACAGCCCAAGAGACCCAGTACTTC. This encodes CASSVGTAQETQYF. Combining the CDR3 with reference TRBV9 and TRBJ2-5 gives the whole variable domain DSGVTQTPKHLITATGQRVTLRCSPRSGDLSVYWYQQSLDQGLQFLIQYYNGEERAKGNILERFSAQQFPDLHSELNLSSLELGDSALYFCASSVGTAQETQYFGPGTRLLVL.

The chain joins TRBV2 to TRBJ1-2; no firm D call. This CDR3 contains 11 residues. CDR1 and CDR2 (germline): SNHLY, FYNNEI. V was cut by 2 bases and J by 7 bases, with 5 bases left in between. CDR3 DNA: TGTGCCAGCAGTGAAAACAGTGGCTACACCTTC. It translates to CASSENSGYTF.

The rearrangement links TRBV20-1 to TRBJ1-5; TRBD1 might be the D (5 bases). CDR1 DFQATT and CDR2 SNEGSKA come from the germline V gene (reference sequence). The CDR3 extends over 16 amino acids. V was cut by 3 bases and J by 2 bases, with 17 bases left in between. CDR3 loop: CSAREPQGRRNQPQHF. The CDR3 DNA reads as TGCAGTGCTAGGGAGCCCCAGGGACGGCGCAATCAGCCCCAGCATTTT.

The chain recombines TRBV7-9 with TRBJ2-1, with D perhaps matching TRBD2 (6 bases). Germline lookup yields CDR1 SEHNR and CDR2 FQNEAQ (reference sequence). The CDR3 is 15 amino acids. Trimming left V 5 bases short and J 5 bases short, with 16 bases between. The CDR3 nucleotides are TGTGCCAGCAGCCCCCCGGCGGGGTCGGACAATGAGCAGTTCTTC. Protein: CASSPPAGSDNEQFF.

The V call is TRBV5-1, the J call TRBJ1-2, with 9 bases aligning to TRBD1. The CDR3 runs 16 residues. Trimming cost V 4 bases and J 8 bases; bases outside gene matches: 15. Germline CDR1 is SGHRS and CDR2 is YFSETQ. Here the CDR3 DNA reads TGCGCCAGCAGCCGTTCCGGGACAGGGCGCATGTGGGGCTACACCTTC. It encodes CASSRSGTGRMWGYTF.

The V call is TRBV11-2, the J call TRBJ1-5; D is ambiguous. Between the trimmed V and J ends, which lost 0 bases and 1 base, there was a span of 7 bases. Germline assignment: CDR1 SGHAT and CDR2 FQNNGV. This CDR3 is built from 15 residues. The CDR3 loop is CASSLDSGSNQPQHF. The CDR3 region has the DNA TGTGCCAGCAGCTTAGATTCGGGGAGCAATCAGCCCCAGCATTTT. The full variable domain, its missing parts supplied by reference TRBV11-2 and TRBJ1-5, is EAGVAQSPRYKIIEKRQSVAFWCNPISGHATLYWYQQILGQGPKLLIQFQNNGVVDDSQLPKDRFSAERLKGVDSTLKIQPAKLEDSAVYLCASSLDSGSNQPQHFGDGTRLSIL.

The J gene is TRBJ2-1, the V gene TRBV12-3 or TRBV12-4, with TRBD2 matching 10 bases. V lost 6 bases and J lost 8; bases outside the gene matches: 7. The CDR3 has 14 residues. This CDR3 is CASSGLAVLYEQFF. CDR3 coding DNA: TGTGCCAGCAGCGGACTAGCGGTATTGTATGAGCAGTTCTTC.

This clonotype was seen once. This chain links TRBV12-3 or TRBV12-4 with TRBJ2-3; tentatively, D is TRBD2 (6 bases). The CDR3 is 15 residues long. Trimming removed 2 bases at V and 2 bases at J, with 11 bases between. The CDR3, as DNA: TGTGCCAGCAGTTTAATAGCGGTAATCACAGATACGCAGTATTTT. This gives the protein CASSLIAVITDTQYF.

This chain connects TRBV28 to TRBJ2-7; no definite D call. Germline V lookup: CDR1 MDHEN, CDR2 SYDVKM. Trimming stripped 4 bases from V and 2 bases from J, with 18 bases between. CDR3 length equals 16 residues. The CDR3 loop reads CASSSPGEESAYEQYF. As DNA, the CDR3 is TGTGCCAGCAGTTCACCCGGAGAGGAATCAGCCTACGAGCAGTACTTC.

This chain connects TRBV28 to TRBJ2-1; 7 positions agree with TRBD2. The CDR3 sequence is 15 residues long. Germline V lookup: CDR1 MDHEN, CDR2 SYDVKM. V gave up 6 bases and J gave up 10 bases; unmatched junction bases: 15. DNA for the CDR3: TGTGCCAGCAGCCCCGTTGGGGAGCGGGGTGGGGAGCAGTTCTTC. It translates to CASSPVGERGGEQFF.

V and J are TRBV19 and TRBJ2-1; 9 bases map to TRBD2. Germline V CDR1 and CDR2: LNHDA, SQIVND (reference sequence). V was clipped by 3 bases and J by 7 bases; unmatched bases: 1. The length of the CDR3 is 13 residues. The CDR3 loop is CASSMAGGNEQFF. CDR3 DNA sequence: TGTGCCAGTAGTATGGCGGGAGGGAATGAGCAGTTCTTC.

The rearrangement links TRBV6-6 to TRBJ1-2; 7 bases are shared with TRBD1. The CDR3 is 13 residues long. The J segment lost 5 bases and the V segment lost 6 bases, leaving 6 bases of the junction unmatched. Germline V lookup: CDR1 MNHNY, CDR2 SVGAGI (reference sequence). CDR3 in amino acids: CASSPGQVYGYTF. The CDR3 coding sequence is TGTGCCAGCAGCCCCGGACAGGTTTATGGCTACACCTTC.

This chain joins TRBV6-5 and TRBJ1-1, with 9 bases aligning to TRBD1. Trimming took 2 bases from V and 8 from J; bases not matched to a gene: 9. Germline V gives CDR1 MNHEY, CDR2 SVGAGI. This CDR3 spans 15 amino acids. CDR3 in DNA: TGTGCCAGCAGTTACCCGACGACAGGGGGGACCGAAGCTTTCTTT. Protein sequence: CASSYPTTGGTEAFF.

The chain is built from TRBV25-1 and TRBJ2-7; 10 positions match TRBD2. The V gene's germline CDR1 is MGHDK and CDR2 SYGVNS. This CDR3 is 14 amino acids long. V dropped 4 bases and J dropped 4; count of bases not matched to a gene: 4. The CDR3 loop reads CASSVTSGVYEQYF. The CDR3, as DNA: TGTGCCAGCAGTGTTACTAGCGGGGTATACGAGCAGTACTTC.

The chain has TRBV5-6 and TRBJ1-5; D is perhaps TRBD1 (5 bases). The CDR3 length is 15 residues. CDR1 and CDR2 from the germline V gene are SGHDT and YYEEEE. The V gene lost 4 bases and the J gene lost 7 bases, with 18 bases spanning the gap. CDR3 sequence: CASSGGQGGGQPQHF. CDR3 coding DNA: TGTGCCAGCAGCGGCGGCCAGGGTGGTGGACAGCCCCAGCATTTT.

The J gene is TRBJ2-2, the V gene TRBV28; D uncertain. The germline V gene encodes CDR1 MDHEN and CDR2 SYDVKM. This CDR3 is built from 14 residues. V gave up 5 bases and J gave up 0 bases, with 7 bases separating them. The CDR3 loop reads CASSLYSNTGELFF. The CDR3 coding sequence is TGTGCCAGCAGTCTGTACTCGAACACCGGGGAGCTGTTTTTT.

This sequence joins TRBV6-2 or TRBV6-3 and TRBJ2-7; 11 nucleotides agree with TRBD2. Unmatched junction bases numbered 6, after V lost 5 bases and J lost 6 bases. The CDR3 totals 14 residues. The V gene's germline CDR1 is MNHEY and CDR2 SVGEGT. Here the CDR3 reads CASSTILAGVEQYF. The DNA for the CDR3 is TGTGCCAGCAGTACGATACTAGCGGGAGTCGAGCAGTACTTC.